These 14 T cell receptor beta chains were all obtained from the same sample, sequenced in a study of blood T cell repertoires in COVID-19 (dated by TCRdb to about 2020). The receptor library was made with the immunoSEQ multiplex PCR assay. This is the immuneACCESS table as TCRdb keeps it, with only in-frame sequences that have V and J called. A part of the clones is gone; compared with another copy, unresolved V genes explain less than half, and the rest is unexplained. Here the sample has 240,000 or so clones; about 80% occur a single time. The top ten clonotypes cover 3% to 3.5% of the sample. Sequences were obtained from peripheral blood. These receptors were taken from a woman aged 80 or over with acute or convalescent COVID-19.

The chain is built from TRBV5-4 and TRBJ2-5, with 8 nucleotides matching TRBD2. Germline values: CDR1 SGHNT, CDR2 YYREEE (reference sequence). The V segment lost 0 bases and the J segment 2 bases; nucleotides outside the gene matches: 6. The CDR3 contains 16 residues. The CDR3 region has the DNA TGTGCCAGCAGCTTGGCGGCGGGAGGACGACAAGAGACCCAGTACTTC. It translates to CASSLAAGGRQETQYF. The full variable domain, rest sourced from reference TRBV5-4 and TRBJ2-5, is ETGVTQSPTHLIKTRGQQVTLRCSSQSGHNTVSWYQQALGQGPQFIFQYYREEENGRGNFPPRFSGLQFPNYSSELNVNALELDDSALYLCASSLAAGGRQETQYFGPGTRLLVL.

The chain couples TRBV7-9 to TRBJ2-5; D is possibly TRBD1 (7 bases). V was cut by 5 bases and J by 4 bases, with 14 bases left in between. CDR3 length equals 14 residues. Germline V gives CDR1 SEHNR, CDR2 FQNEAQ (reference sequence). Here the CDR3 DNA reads TGTGCCAGCAGCCAATCAGGGGGGAGAGAGACCCAGTACTTC. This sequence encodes CASSQSGGRETQYF.

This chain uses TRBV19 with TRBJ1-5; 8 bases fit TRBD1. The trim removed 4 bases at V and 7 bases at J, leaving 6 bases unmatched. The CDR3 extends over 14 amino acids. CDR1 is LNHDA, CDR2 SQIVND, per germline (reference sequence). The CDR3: CASSTAGGWQPQHF. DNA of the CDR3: TGTGCCAGTAGTACAGCAGGGGGCTGGCAGCCCCAGCATTTT.

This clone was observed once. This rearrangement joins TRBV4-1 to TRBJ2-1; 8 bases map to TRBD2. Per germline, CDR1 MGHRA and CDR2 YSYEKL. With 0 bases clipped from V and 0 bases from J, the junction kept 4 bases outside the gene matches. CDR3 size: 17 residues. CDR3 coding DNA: TGCGCCAGCAGCCAAGACTCGCGGGGGGCCTCCTACAATGAGCAGTTCTTC. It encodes CASSQDSRGASYNEQFF.

The CDR3 region has the DNA TGTGCCAGCAGTCAATCGGGAAACTATGGCTACACCTTC. It codes for CASSQSGNYGYTF. The chain is built from TRBV6-5 and TRBJ1-2; no reliable D call. The germline gives CDR1 MNHEY, CDR2 SVGAGI. The CDR3 is made up of 13 amino acids. V lost 5 bases and J lost 2, with 9 bases in between.

CDR3 region: CASSIIYSGTGVADTQYF. CDR3 bases: TGTGCCAGTAGTATAATTTATTCGGGGACAGGGGTGGCAGATACGCAGTATTTT. The chain recombines TRBV19 with TRBJ2-3, with 10 bases identical to TRBD1. Germline V lookup: CDR1 LNHDA, CDR2 SQIVND (reference sequence). This CDR3 has 18 residues. The V segment lost 2 bases and the J segment 4 bases; nucleotides outside the gene matches: 12.

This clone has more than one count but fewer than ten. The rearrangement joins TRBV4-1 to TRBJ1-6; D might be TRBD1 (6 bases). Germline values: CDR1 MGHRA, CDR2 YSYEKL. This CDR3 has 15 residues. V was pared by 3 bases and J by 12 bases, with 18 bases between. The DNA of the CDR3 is TGCGCCAGCAGCCAGTCTTTACAGGGTCGAGGACCCCTCCACTTT. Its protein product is CASSQSLQGRGPLHF.

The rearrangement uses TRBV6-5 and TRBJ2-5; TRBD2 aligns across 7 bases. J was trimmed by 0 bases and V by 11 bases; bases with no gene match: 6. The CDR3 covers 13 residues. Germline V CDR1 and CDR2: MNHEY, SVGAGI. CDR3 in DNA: TGTGCCGGGGAGGGCCTGTACCAAGAGACCCAGTACTTC. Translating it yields CAGEGLYQETQYF.

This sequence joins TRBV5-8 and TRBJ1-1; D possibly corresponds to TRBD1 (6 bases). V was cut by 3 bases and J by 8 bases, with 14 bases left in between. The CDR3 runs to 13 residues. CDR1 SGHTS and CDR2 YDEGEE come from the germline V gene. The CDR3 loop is CASSSLTGSEAFF. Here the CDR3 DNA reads TGTGCCAGCAGCTCATTAACAGGGTCGGAAGCTTTCTTT.

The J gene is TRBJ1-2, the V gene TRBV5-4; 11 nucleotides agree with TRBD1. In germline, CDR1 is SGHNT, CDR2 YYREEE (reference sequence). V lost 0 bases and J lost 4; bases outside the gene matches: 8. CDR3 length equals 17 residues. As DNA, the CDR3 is TGTGCCAGCAGCTTGGGTGGCGCGGGACAGGGGGGCTATGGCTACACCTTC. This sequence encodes CASSLGGAGQGGYGYTF.

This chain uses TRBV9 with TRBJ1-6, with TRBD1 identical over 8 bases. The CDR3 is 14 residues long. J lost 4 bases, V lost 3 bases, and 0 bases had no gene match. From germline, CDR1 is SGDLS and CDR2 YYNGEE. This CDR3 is CASSGTGYNSPLHF. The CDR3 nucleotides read TGTGCCAGCAGCGGGACAGGGTATAATTCACCCCTCCACTTT.

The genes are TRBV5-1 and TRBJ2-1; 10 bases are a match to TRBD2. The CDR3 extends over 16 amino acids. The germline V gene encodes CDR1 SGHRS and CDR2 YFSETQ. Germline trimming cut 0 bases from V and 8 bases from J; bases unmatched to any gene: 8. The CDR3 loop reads CASSLESSGRVHEQFF. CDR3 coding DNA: TGCGCCAGCAGCTTGGAATCGAGCGGGAGGGTCCATGAGCAGTTCTTC.

DNA for the CDR3: TGCGCCAGCAGCATCTATGACAGGAACTCTGGAAACACCATATATTTT. This codes for CASSIYDRNSGNTIYF. The chain is built from TRBV5-1 and TRBJ1-3, with TRBD1 as a possible D gene (6 bases). This CDR3 spans 16 amino acids. Trimming pared 4 bases from V and 0 bases from J, leaving 14 bases between. Germline loops: CDR1 SGHRS, CDR2 YFSETQ.

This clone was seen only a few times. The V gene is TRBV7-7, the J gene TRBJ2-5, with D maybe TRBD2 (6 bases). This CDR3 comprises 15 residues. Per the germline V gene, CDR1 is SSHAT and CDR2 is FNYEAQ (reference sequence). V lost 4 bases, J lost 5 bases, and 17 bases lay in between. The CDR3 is CASSSGRAVRETQYF. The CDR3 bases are TGTGCCAGCAGCTCCGGGAGAGCGGTCAGGGAGACCCAGTACTTC.